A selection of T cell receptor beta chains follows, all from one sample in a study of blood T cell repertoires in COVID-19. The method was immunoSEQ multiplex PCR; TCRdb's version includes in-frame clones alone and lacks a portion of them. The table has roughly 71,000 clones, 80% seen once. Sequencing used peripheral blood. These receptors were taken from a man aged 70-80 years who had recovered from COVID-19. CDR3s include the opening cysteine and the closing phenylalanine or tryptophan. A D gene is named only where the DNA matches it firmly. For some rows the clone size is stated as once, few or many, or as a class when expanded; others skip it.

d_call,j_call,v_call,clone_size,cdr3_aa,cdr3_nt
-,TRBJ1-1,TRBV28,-,CASGPGVGNTEAFF,TGTGCCAGCGGTCCGGGTGTCGGGAACACTGAAGCTTTCTTT
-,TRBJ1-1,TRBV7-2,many,CASSLAEGLGAFF,TGTGCCAGCAGCTTGGCAGAGGGCCTGGGAGCTTTCTTT
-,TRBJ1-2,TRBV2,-,CASSAVNYGYTF,TGTGCCAGCAGTGCCGTCAACTATGGCTACACCTTC
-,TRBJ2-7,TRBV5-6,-,CASSFYAARSYEQYF,TGTGCCAGCAGCTTTTACGCAGCGCGCTCCTACGAGCAGTACTTC
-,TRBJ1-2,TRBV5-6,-,CASSLGGFPGGYTF,TGTGCCAGCAGCTTGGGCGGCTTTCCCGGTGGCTACACCTTC
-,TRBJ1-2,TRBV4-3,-,CASSQDQSDGGHYGYTF,TGCGCCAGCAGCCAAGATCAATCGGACGGGGGTCACTATGGCTACACCTTC
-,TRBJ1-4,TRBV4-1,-,CASSQDRVENEKLFF,TGCGCCAGCAGCCAAGACAGGGTTGAGAATGAAAAACTGTTTTTT
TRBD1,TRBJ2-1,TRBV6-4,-,CASSGNPGGGWNEQFF,TGTGCCAGCAGTGGGAACCCAGGGGGCGGTTGGAATGAGCAGTTCTTC
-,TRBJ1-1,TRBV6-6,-,CASSHRQGKNTEAFF,TGTGCCAGCAGCCACAGGCAGGGGAAGAACACTGAAGCTTTCTTT
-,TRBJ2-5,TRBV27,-,CASSAPNRGGQETQYF,TGTGCCAGCAGTGCCCCTAACAGGGGAGGACAGGAGACCCAGTACTTC
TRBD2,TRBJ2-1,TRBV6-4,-,CASSEVGRGGNEQFF,TGTGCCAGCAGTGAGGTTGGGAGGGGAGGTAATGAGCAGTTCTTC
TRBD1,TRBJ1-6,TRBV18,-,CASSSDRGHNSPLHF,TGTGCCAGCTCATCTGACAGGGGGCATAATTCACCCCTCCACTTT
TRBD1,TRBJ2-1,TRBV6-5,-,CASSYRPGQSYNEQFF,TGTGCCAGCAGTTACCGTCCGGGACAGTCCTACAATGAGCAGTTCTTC
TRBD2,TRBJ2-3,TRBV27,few,CASRVWAQLAGGADTQYF,TGTGCCAGCAGGGTGTGGGCTCAACTAGCGGGAGGCGCAGATACGCAGTATTTT
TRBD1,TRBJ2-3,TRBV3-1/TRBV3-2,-,CASSHRQGGAGTDTQYF,TGTGCCAGCAGCCACCGACAGGGGGGGGCTGGCACAGATACGCAGTATTTT
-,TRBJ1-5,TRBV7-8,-,CASSLRENQPQHF,TGTGCCAGCAGCTTAAGGGAGAATCAGCCCCAGCATTTT
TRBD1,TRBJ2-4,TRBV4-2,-,CASSPGGRTSLAKNIQYF,TGTGCCAGCAGCCCAGGGGGCCGGACATCCCTAGCCAAAAACATTCAGTACTTC
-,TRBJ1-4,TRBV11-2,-,CASRKDSEKLFF,TGTGCCAGCAGAAAGGACTCTGAAAAACTGTTTTTT
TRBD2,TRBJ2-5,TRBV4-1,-,CASSQDHTSGSIGGGETQYF,TGCGCCAGCAGCCAAGATCACACTAGCGGGAGTATTGGGGGAGGGGAGACCCAGTACTTC
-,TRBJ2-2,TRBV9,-,CASSVAGESGELFF,TGTGCCAGCAGCGTAGCGGGGGAGTCCGGGGAGCTGTTTTTT
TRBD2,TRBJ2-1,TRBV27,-,CASSRTSGAYNEQFF,TGTGCCAGCAGTAGAACTAGCGGGGCTTACAATGAGCAGTTCTTC
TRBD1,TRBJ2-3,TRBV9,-,CASSVSGQGLSFDTQYF,TGTGCCAGCAGCGTTTCAGGACAGGGCCTATCGTTTGATACGCAGTATTTT
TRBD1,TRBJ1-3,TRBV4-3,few,CASSPERTGGGNTIYF,TGCGCCAGCAGCCCAGAGAGAACAGGGGGTGGAAACACCATATATTTT
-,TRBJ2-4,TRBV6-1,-,CASSEILEAQYF,TGTGCCAGCAGTGAAATATTAGAGGCTCAGTACTTC
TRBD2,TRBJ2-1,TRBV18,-,CASSPGGKKQFF,TGTGCCAGCTCACCCGGGGGGAAAAAGCAGTTCTTC
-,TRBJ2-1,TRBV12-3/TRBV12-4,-,CASTYEREQFF,TGTGCCAGCACCTACGAGCGGGAGCAGTTCTTC
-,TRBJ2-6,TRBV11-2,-,CASSLSGGANVLTF,TGTGCCAGCAGCTTAAGCGGTGGGGCCAACGTCCTGACTTTC
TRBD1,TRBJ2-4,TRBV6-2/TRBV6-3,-,CASSPSGTGKNIQYF,TGTGCCAGCAGTCCATCCGGGACAGGGAAAAACATTCAGTACTTC
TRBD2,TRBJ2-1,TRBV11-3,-,CASSLHSGGALNEQFF,TGTGCCAGCAGCTTGCATAGCGGGGGGGCCTTAAATGAGCAGTTCTTC
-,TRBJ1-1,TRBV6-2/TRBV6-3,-,CASSRNRQENTEAFF,TGTGCCAGCAGCCGGAACCGACAGGAGAACACTGAAGCTTTCTTT
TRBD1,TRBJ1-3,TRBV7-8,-,CASSRTGSGNTIYF,TGTGCCAGCAGCCGGACAGGCTCTGGAAACACCATATATTTT
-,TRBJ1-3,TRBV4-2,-,CASSQESSGNTIYF,TGTGCCAGCAGCCAAGAGAGCTCTGGAAACACCATATATTTT
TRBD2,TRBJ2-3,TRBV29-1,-,CSVYPLADLADTQYF,TGCAGCGTTTATCCTCTAGCGGACCTCGCAGATACGCAGTATTTT
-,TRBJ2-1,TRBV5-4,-,CASSSSGAPYNEQFF,TGTGCCAGCAGCTCCTCAGGGGCACCCTACAATGAGCAGTTCTTC
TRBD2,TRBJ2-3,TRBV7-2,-,CASSSGTRAHTQYF,TGTGCCAGCAGCTCCGGGACTAGGGCCCATACGCAGTATTTT
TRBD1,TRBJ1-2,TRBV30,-,CAWRIPDREAKGYTF,TGTGCCTGGAGAATTCCGGACAGGGAGGCGAAGGGCTACACCTTC
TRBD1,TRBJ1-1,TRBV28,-,CASSLKGTGKGGAFF,TGTGCCAGCAGTTTAAAGGGGACAGGAAAAGGGGGAGCTTTCTTT
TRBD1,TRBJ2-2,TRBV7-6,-,CASSQRQGTGELFF,TGTGCCAGCAGCCAAAGACAGGGCACCGGGGAGCTGTTTTTT
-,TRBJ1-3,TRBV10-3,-,CAISDYTAGSGGSGNTIYF,TGTGCCATCAGTGACTACACCGCGGGCAGCGGGGGCTCTGGAAACACCATATATTTT
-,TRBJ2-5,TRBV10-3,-,CAISEKGSRSETQYF,TGTGCCATCAGTGAGAAAGGGAGCCGTTCAGAGACCCAGTACTTC
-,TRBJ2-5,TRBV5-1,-,CASSLADSQETQYF,TGCGCCAGCAGCTTGGCCGACAGTCAAGAGACCCAGTACTTC
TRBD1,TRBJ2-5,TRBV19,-,CASTTGTGQETQYF,TGTGCCAGTACCACAGGGACAGGGCAAGAGACCCAGTACTTC
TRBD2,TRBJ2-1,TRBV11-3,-,CASSSRTSGTYNEQFF,TGTGCCAGCAGCTCCAGGACTAGCGGAACCTACAATGAGCAGTTCTTC
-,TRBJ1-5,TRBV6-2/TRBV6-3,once,CASSYAGHQPQHF,TGTGCCAGCAGTTACGCAGGCCATCAGCCCCAGCATTTT
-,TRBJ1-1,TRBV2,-,CASVEDRSTEAFF,TGTGCCAGCGTTGAGGACAGATCCACTGAAGCTTTCTTT
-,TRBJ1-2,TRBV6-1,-,CASSEALRQGFSRYGYTF,TGTGCCAGCAGTGAAGCGCTTCGGCAGGGGTTTTCTAGGTATGGCTACACCTTC
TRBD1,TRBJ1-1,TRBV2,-,CASSSTGAGTEAFF,TGTGCCAGCAGCTCGACAGGGGCGGGCACTGAAGCTTTCTTT
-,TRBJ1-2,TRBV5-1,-,CASSPRDRFPYGYTF,TGCGCCAGCAGCCCCAGAGACAGGTTTCCCTATGGCTACACCTTC
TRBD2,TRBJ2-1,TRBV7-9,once,CASSPKNLAGVHEQFF,TGTGCCAGCAGCCCTAAGAACCTAGCGGGGGTACATGAGCAGTTCTTC
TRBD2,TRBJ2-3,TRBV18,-,CASSPTSGRTDTQYF,TGTGCCAGCTCACCGACTAGCGGGAGAACAGATACGCAGTATTTT
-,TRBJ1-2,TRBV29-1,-,CSVVQGSNYGYTF,TGCAGCGTTGTCCAAGGGAGTAACTATGGCTACACCTTC
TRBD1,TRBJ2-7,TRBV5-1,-,CASSIAGTGDSYEQYF,TGCGCCAGCAGCATCGCCGGGACAGGGGACTCCTACGAGCAGTACTTC
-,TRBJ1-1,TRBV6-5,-,CASRVDRLMNTEAFF,TGTGCCAGCAGGGTGGACAGACTAATGAACACTGAAGCTTTCTTT
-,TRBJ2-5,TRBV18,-,CASSPSGGHIQETQYF,TGTGCCAGCTCACCATCGGGGGGACATATCCAAGAGACCCAGTACTTC